This T cell receptor beta chain was sequenced in a study of beta chain features in type 1 diabetes. The study's findings and limits: Type 1 diabetes patients showed a moderate but significant shortening of TCRB CDR3s in all four CD4+ subsets.

Notes on this clone: Its antigen is unidentified.

The isolated RNA, all of it, was reverse transcribed, so expressed TCRB transcripts were what got sequenced. The method was immunoSEQ multiplex PCR; TCRdb's version includes in-frame clones alone and lacks a portion of them. This sample carries 150,000 to 200,000 clones, less than 9.5% of them seen once, and the ten largest clones take less than 3%. Trimming removed 3 bases from V and 3 bases from J; junction bases left unmatched: 5. The CDR3 has 15 amino acids. In germline, CDR1 is SGHVS, CDR2 FNYEAQ. This chain connects TRBV7-6 to TRBJ2-3; 8 bases align to TRBD2. The receptor was derived from a young woman in good health. The sequenced sample was central memory CD4+ T cells from blood. The CDR3, as DNA: TGTGCCAGCAGCTTGTTGCCGGGGGGGACAGATACGCAGTATTTT. It yields the protein CASSLLPGGTDTQYF.